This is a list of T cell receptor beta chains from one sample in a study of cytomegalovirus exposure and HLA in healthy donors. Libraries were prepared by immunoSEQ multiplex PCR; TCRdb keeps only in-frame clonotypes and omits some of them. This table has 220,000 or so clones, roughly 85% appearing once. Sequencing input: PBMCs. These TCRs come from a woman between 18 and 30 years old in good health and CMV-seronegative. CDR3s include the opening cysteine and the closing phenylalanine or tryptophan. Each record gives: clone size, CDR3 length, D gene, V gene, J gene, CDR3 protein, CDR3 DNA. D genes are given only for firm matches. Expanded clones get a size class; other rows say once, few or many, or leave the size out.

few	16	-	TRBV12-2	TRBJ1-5	CASRFLLTGKDQPQHF	TGTGCAAGTCGTTTCCTCCTAACGGGGAAGGATCAGCCCCAGCATTTT
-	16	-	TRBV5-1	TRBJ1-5	CASSLRDEYSNQPQHF	TGCGCCAGCAGCTTGCGAGACGAATATAGCAATCAGCCCCAGCATTTT
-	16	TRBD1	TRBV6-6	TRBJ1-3	CASSRGDRVAGNTIYF	TGTGCCAGCAGCCGGGGGGACAGGGTGGCTGGAAACACCATATATTTT
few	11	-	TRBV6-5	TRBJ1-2	CASRGAYGYTF	TGTGCCAGCAGGGGCGCGTATGGCTACACCTTC
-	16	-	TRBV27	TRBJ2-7	CASSLGRLGGSYEQYF	TGTGCCAGCAGTTTAGGTAGACTAGGGGGCTCCTACGAGCAGTACTTC
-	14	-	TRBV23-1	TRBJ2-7	CASSQGTDSYEQYF	TGCGCCAGCAGTCAAGGGACGGACTCCTACGAGCAGTACTTC
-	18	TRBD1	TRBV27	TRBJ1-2	CASSLWGQTGLGNYGYTF	TGTGCCAGCAGTTTATGGGGACAGACAGGCCTAGGGAACTATGGCTACACCTTC
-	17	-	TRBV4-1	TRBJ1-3	CASSQGTGESSGNTIYF	TGCGCCAGCAGCCAAGGGACGGGGGAAAGCTCTGGAAACACCATATATTTT
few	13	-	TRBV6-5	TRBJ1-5	CASSYSLNQPQHF	TGTGCCAGCAGTTACTCTTTAAATCAGCCCCAGCATTTT
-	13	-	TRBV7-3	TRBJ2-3	CASSSTWRDTQYF	TGTGCCAGCAGCTCTACTTGGCGGGATACGCAGTATTTT
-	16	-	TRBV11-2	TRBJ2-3	CASSLDGGGATDTQYF	TGTGCCAGCAGCTTAGACGGAGGTGGCGCCACAGATACGCAGTATTTT
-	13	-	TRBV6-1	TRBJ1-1	CASNRLKDTEAFF	TGTGCCAGCAACAGACTAAAAGACACTGAAGCTTTCTTT
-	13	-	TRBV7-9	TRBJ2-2	CASSPQGPGELFF	TGTGCCAGCAGCCCCCAGGGTCCCGGGGAGCTGTTTTTT
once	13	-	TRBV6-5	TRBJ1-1	CASSYSRNTEAFF	TGTGCCAGCAGTTACTCGAGGAACACTGAAGCTTTCTTT
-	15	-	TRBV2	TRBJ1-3	CASREVAGTGNTIYF	TGTGCCAGCCGCGAGGTGGCAGGGACCGGAAACACCATATATTTT
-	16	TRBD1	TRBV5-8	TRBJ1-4	CASSGQGAMSNEKLFF	TGTGCCAGCAGCGGACAGGGGGCGATGTCTAATGAAAAACTGTTTTTT
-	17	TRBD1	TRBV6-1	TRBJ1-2	CASSGQGARRTNYGYTF	TGTGCCAGCAGTGGGCAGGGGGCCCGGCGGACGAACTATGGCTACACCTTC
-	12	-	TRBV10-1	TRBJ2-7	CASSERENEQYF	TGCGCCAGCAGTGAGCGGGAGAACGAGCAGTACTTC
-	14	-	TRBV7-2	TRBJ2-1	CASSLAGGRDEQFF	TGTGCCAGCAGCTTAGCGGGGGGGCGAGATGAGCAGTTCTTC
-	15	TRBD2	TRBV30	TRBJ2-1	CAWNRRLAADNEQFF	TGTGCCTGGAACCGCCGGCTAGCGGCCGACAATGAGCAGTTCTTC
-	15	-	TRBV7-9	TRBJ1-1	CASSSQGQGRTEAFF	TGTGCCAGCAGCAGCCAGGGGCAGGGGAGAACTGAAGCTTTCTTT
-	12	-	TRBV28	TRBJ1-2	CASSIRAGGYTF	TGTGCCAGCAGCATACGGGCGGGCGGCTACACCTTC
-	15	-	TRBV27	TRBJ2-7	CASRPGQGGIYEQYF	TGTGCCAGCAGACCCGGGCAGGGAGGTATCTACGAGCAGTACTTC
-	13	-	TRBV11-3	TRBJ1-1	CASSFGGDTEAFF	TGTGCCAGCAGCTTCGGGGGGGACACTGAAGCTTTCTTT
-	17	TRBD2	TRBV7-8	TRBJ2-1	CASSLLAGASPRGEQFF	TGTGCCAGCAGCTTATTAGCGGGGGCGTCCCCGAGGGGTGAGCAGTTCTTC
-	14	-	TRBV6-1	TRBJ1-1	CASTLSQTNTEAFF	TGTGCCAGCACCTTAAGTCAGACTAACACTGAAGCTTTCTTT
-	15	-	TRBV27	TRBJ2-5	CASSSGLDARETQYF	TGTGCCAGCAGCTCGGGACTCGACGCTCGCGAGACCCAGTACTTC
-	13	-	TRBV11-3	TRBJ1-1	CASSPHQNTEAFF	TGTGCCAGCAGTCCTCATCAGAACACTGAAGCTTTCTTT
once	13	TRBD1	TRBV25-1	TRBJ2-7	CASSERDRYEQYF	TGTGCCAGCAGTGAGCGGGACAGGTACGAGCAGTACTTC
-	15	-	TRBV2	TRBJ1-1	CASSPLGGRETEAFF	TGTGCCAGCAGTCCCTTGGGGGGAAGGGAAACTGAAGCTTTCTTT
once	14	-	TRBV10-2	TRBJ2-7	CASSESGRRYEQYF	TGCGCCAGCAGTGAGTCGGGACGTCGATACGAGCAGTACTTC
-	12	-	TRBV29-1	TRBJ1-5	CSAPRGPQPQHF	TGCAGCGCGCCACGGGGCCCTCAGCCCCAGCATTTT
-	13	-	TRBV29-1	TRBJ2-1	CSVVGADYNEQFF	TGCAGCGTTGTGGGGGCGGACTACAATGAGCAGTTCTTC
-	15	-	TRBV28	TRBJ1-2	CASSLMGSANYGYTF	TGTGCCAGCAGCCTTATGGGGAGCGCTAACTATGGCTACACCTTC
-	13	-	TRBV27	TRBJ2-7	CASSLGISYEQYF	TGTGCCAGCTCGCTGGGAATTTCTTACGAGCAGTACTTC
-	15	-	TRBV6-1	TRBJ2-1	CASSEVAGKPNEQFF	TGTGCCAGCAGCGAAGTGGCGGGTAAGCCAAATGAGCAGTTCTTC